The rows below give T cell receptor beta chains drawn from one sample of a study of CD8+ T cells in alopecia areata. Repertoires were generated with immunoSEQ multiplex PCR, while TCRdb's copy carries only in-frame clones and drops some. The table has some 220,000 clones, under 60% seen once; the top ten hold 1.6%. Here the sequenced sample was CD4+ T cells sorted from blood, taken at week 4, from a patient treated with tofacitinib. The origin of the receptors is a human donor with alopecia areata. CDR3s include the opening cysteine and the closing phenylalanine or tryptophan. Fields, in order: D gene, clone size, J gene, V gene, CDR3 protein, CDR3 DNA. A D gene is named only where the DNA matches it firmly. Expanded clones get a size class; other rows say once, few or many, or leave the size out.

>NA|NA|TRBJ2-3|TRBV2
CASRDGVTDTQYF
TGTGCCAGTCGAGACGGGGTTACAGATACGCAGTATTTT
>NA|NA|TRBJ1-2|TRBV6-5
CASSPGAAWGYTF
TGTGCCAGCAGCCCCGGGGCGGCGTGGGGCTACACCTTC
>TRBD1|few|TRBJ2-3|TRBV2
CATRQGGRYTQYF
TGTGCCACCAGACAGGGGGGAAGGTACACGCAGTATTTT
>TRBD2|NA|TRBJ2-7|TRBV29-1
CSVEDGTSGGVQYF
TGCAGCGTTGAAGATGGGACTAGCGGGGGGGTGCAGTACTTC
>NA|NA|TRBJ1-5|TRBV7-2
CASSLRGGGIQPQHF
TGTGCCAGCAGCTTGAGGGGAGGCGGGATTCAGCCCCAGCATTTT
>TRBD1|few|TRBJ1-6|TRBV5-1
CASSLSQGKSPLHF
TGCGCCAGCAGCTTGTCACAGGGGAAATCACCCCTCCACTTT
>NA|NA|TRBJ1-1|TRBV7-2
CASSLDLITEAFF
TGTGCCAGCAGCTTAGATCTAATCACTGAAGCTTTCTTT
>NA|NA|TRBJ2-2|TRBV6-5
CASSYLLAGGELFF
TGTGCCAGCAGTTACTTACTAGCTGGCGGGGAGCTGTTTTTT
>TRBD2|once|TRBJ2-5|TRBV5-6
CASSWGLGQETQYF
TGTGCCAGCAGCTGGGGACTAGGTCAAGAGACCCAGTACTTC
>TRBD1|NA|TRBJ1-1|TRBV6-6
CASSRDRATEAFF
TGTGCCAGCAGCCGGGACAGGGCGACTGAAGCTTTCTTT
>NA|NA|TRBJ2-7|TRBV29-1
CSVVGQHTYEQYF
TGCAGCGTTGTCGGACAGCACACCTACGAGCAGTACTTC
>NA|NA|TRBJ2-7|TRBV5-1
CASSLGIYEQYF
TGCGCCAGCAGCTTGGGAATCTACGAGCAGTACTTC
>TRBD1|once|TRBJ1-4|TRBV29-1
CSVGQGAGEKLFF
TGCAGCGTTGGACAGGGGGCCGGTGAAAAACTGTTTTTT
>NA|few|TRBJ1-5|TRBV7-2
CASSTTGTNQPQHF
TGTGCCAGCAGCACAACAGGGACCAATCAGCCCCAGCATTTT